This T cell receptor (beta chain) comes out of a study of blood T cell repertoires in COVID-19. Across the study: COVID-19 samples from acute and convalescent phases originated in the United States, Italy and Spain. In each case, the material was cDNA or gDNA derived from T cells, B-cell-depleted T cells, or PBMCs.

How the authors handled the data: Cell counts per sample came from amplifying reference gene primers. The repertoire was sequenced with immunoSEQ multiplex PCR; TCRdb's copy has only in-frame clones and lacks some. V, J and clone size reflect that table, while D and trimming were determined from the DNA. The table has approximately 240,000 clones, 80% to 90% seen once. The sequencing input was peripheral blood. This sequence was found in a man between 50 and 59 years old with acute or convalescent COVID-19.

CDR3 region: CASSSGPGQGRETQYF. The CDR3 coding sequence is TGCGCCAGCAGCTCCGGGCCAGGACAGGGGCGAGAGACCCAGTACTTC. J is TRBJ2-5 and V is TRBV5-1; TRBD1 agrees at 9 bases. The CDR3 totals 16 residues. Germline-derived CDR1 and CDR2 are SGHRS and YFSETQ. V was clipped by 3 bases and J by 4 bases; unmatched bases: 10.